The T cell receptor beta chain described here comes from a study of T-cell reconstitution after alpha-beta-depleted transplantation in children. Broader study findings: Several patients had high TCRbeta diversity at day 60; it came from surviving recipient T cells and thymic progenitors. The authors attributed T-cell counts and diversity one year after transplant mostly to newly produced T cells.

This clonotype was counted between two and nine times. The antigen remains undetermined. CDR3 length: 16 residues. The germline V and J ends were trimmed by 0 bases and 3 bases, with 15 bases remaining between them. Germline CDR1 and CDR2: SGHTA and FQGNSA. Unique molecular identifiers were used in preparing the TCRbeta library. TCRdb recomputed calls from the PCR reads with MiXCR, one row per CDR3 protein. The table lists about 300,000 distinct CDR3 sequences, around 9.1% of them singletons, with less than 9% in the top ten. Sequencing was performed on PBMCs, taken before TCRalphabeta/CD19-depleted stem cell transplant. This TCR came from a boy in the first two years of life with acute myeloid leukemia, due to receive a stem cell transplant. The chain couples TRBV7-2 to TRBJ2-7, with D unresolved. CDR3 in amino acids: CASSLAAQPLSYEQYF. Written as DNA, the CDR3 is TGTGCCAGCAGCTTAGCGGCTCAGCCTTTAAGCTACGAGCAGTACTTC.